Reported below is one T cell receptor (beta chain). Its antigen is still unknown. Other DNA sequences in the sample encode the same CDR3. Produced via immunoSEQ multiplex PCR; TCRdb's table is partial and in-frame only. The table has more than 100,000 clones, around 90% seen once. This sample was taken from a study of T cell responses to AZD1222 COVID-19 vaccine. The CDR3 totals 13 residues. The junction had 2 bases not matched to a gene; V was cut back by 6 bases and J by 4 bases. CDR1 and CDR2 from the germline V gene are SNHLY and FYNNEI. Study findings and constraints: Spike-specific TCR breadth rose after two AZD1222 doses, and depth rose as well.

This sequence originates from an adult in good health. Sequences were derived from peripheral blood, sampled on day 0 of AZD1222 vaccination. V usage is TRBV2 and J usage is TRBJ1-1; 10 bases fit TRBD1. CDR3 sequence reads: CASRGQGGTEAFF. The CDR3 DNA sequence: TGTGCCAGCAGAGGACAGGGGGGCACTGAAGCTTTCTTT.